The clone carrying this T cell receptor (beta chain) was counted between two and nine times. The sample originates from a study of T cell changes during pregnancy in multiple sclerosis. Libraries were prepared by immunoSEQ multiplex PCR; TCRdb keeps only in-frame clonotypes and omits some of them. This sample yields approximately 44,000 clones, of which roughly 87% are seen a single time; 0.55% to 0.7% belongs to the top ten. Germline V gene lookup returns CDR1 SGHKS and CDR2 YYEKEE (reference sequence). There are 15 residues in the CDR3. V was clipped by 0 bases and J by 1 base, with 10 bases between them.

The V call is TRBV5-5, the J call TRBJ1-1; maybe TRBD1 (6 bases). The source material was CD4+ T cells from peripheral blood mononuclear cells, sampled in the first trimester of pregnancy. The source is a female donor with multiple sclerosis, enrolled in a pregnancy study. The CDR3 is CASSLVWTANTEAFF. In DNA form, the CDR3 reads TGTGCCAGCAGCTTGGTTTGGACAGCGAACACTGAAGCTTTCTTT.